These 24 T cell receptor beta chains were all obtained from the same sample, sequenced in a study of CD8 T cells in ankylosing spondylitis. TCRdb re-called the 5' RACE reads through MiXCR, storing one row per CDR3 protein. The sample shows roughly 150,000 distinct CDR3 sequences, 25% to 35% of them seen only once. Source material: synovial fluid, either unsorted or a sorted T cell fraction (not recorded which). The receptors were sampled from a male donor with ankylosing spondylitis.

This clonotype showed up just a few times. This chain links TRBV6-2 or TRBV6-3 with TRBJ1-2; 7 positions match TRBD1. The CDR3 runs 17 residues. V was clipped by 4 bases and J by 4 bases; unmatched bases: 15. From germline, CDR1 is MNHEY and CDR2 SVGEGT. The CDR3 spells CASSSSSQGGQRYGYTF. The CDR3 nucleotides read TGTGCCAGCAGTTCTTCCTCCCAGGGGGGACAGCGCTATGGCTACACCTTC.

In its sample, this clonotype was seen many times. The chain has TRBV18 and TRBJ2-7; a weak D match, TRBD2 (5 bases). V was cut by 0 bases and J by 6 bases, with 9 bases left in between. CDR1 KGHSH and CDR2 LQKENI come from the germline V gene. CDR3 length: 13 amino acids. CDR3 bases: TGTGCCAGCTCACCACCGAAGGGAGCCGAGCAGTACTTC. Translation: CASSPPKGAEQYF.

The table lists this clonotype with a few counts. The rearrangement uses TRBV19 and TRBJ2-5; 9 nucleotides line up with TRBD2. Germline V gene sequence: CDR1 LNHDA, CDR2 SQIVND (reference sequence). V shed 0 bases and J 5 bases; nucleotides not matched to a gene: 10. This CDR3 has 17 residues. The CDR3 loop is CASSIDHGRGGQETQYF. The CDR3 DNA is TGTGCCAGTAGTATAGATCACGGGCGGGGGGGCCAGGAGACCCAGTACTTC.

The genes are TRBV4-2 and TRBJ2-1; TRBD2 matches at 10 bases. Germline V gives CDR1 LGHNA, CDR2 YNFKEQ. After removal of 3 bases from V and 3 bases from J, the junction contained 14 bases not matched to a gene. The CDR3 totals 19 residues. CDR3 residues: CASSHAPGTKREGYNEQFF. The CDR3 DNA reads as TGTGCCAGCAGCCACGCCCCAGGGACTAAGCGGGAGGGCTACAATGAGCAGTTCTTC.

The DNA for the CDR3 is TGTGCCAGCAGTTTATGGGGGTTGGGTGGCTACACCTTC. This codes for CASSLWGLGGYTF. This chain joins TRBV12-3 or TRBV12-4 and TRBJ1-2; TRBD1 is a possible D gene (5 bases). V shed 2 bases and J shed 7 bases, with 11 bases lying between them. The CDR3 consists of 13 residues.

The rearrangement uses TRBV3-1 and TRBJ1-1; 10 bases line up with TRBD1. Trimming took 4 bases from V and 1 from J; bases not matched to a gene: 9. The CDR3 is 17 residues long. Germline CDR1 and CDR2: LGHDT and YNNKEL (reference sequence). The CDR3 bases are TGTGCCAGCAGCCCCGGACAGGGGGTGTCAGGGAACACTGAAGCTTTCTTT. It is translated as CASSPGQGVSGNTEAFF.

This clonotype was seen repeatedly, ten times or more. The chain has TRBV7-2 and TRBJ2-3; no reliable D call. CDR3 length: 12 residues. Trimming cost V 3 bases and J 2 bases, with 3 bases left between them. Per the germline V gene, CDR1 is SGHTA and CDR2 is FQGNSA. CDR3 nucleotide sequence: TGTGCCAGCAGCTTCTTCACAGATACGCAGTATTTT. It yields the protein CASSFFTDTQYF.

This clonotype was seen more than once but under ten times. The CDR3 loop reads CASSRELSTDTQYF. CDR3 DNA: TGTGCCAGCAGTCGTGAACTGAGCACAGATACGCAGTATTTT. The gene calls are TRBV6-1 and TRBJ2-3, with D uncertain. CDR1 is MNHNS and CDR2 is SASEGT in the germline V gene. This CDR3 contains 14 residues. V lost 5 bases, J lost 0 bases, and 9 bases lay in between.

The chain carries TRBV29-1 and TRBJ1-1; D perhaps matches TRBD1 (6 bases). This CDR3 contains 13 residues. CDR1 is SQVTM and CDR2 is ANQGSEA in the germline V gene. Trimming cost V 4 bases and J 4 bases, with 13 bases left between them. The CDR3 loop is CSVVTGFVTEAFF. The CDR3 DNA follows: TGCAGCGTTGTTACAGGGTTCGTCACTGAAGCTTTCTTT.

This clonotype was counted a few times. V is TRBV20-1 and J is TRBJ2-7; D possibly corresponds to TRBD1 (5 bases). V was pared by 7 bases and J by 5 bases, with 12 bases between. This CDR3 comprises 11 residues. The germline gives CDR1 DFQATT, CDR2 SNEGSKA (reference sequence). The CDR3 DNA reads TGCAGTGGGACATCCCTCCACGAGCAGTACTTC. Translation gives CSGTSLHEQYF.

V gene TRBV29-1 combines with J gene TRBJ1-4; no clear D gene. Germline V gene data show CDR1 as SQVTM and CDR2 as ANQGSEA. V lost 6 bases and J lost 2, with 10 bases in between. There are 13 residues in the CDR3. In DNA form, the CDR3 reads TGCAGCGTCGCCACGGGCACTAATGAAAAACTGTTTTTT. Translating gives CSVATGTNEKLFF.

The gene calls are TRBV20-1 and TRBJ2-2, with 8 bases aligning to TRBD2. The CDR3 loop spans 15 amino acids. Germline CDR1 DFQATT, CDR2 SNEGSKA (reference sequence). The V gene end was trimmed by 2 bases and the J gene end by 3 bases; junction bases not matched to a gene: 5. Here the CDR3 reads CSARPGGPHTGELFF. The CDR3 DNA follows: TGCAGTGCTAGACCGGGGGGGCCCCACACCGGGGAGCTGTTTTTT.

The rearrangement joins TRBV7-9 to TRBJ1-2; the match to TRBD1 covers 8 bases. CDR3 length: 16 residues. Germline loops: CDR1 SEHNR, CDR2 FQNEAQ (reference sequence). J gave up 8 bases and V 5 bases, and 16 bases lay outside the gene matches. The CDR3 sequence: CASSPRQGIGVDGYTF. The CDR3 DNA follows: TGTGCCAGCAGCCCCAGACAGGGGATCGGGGTAGACGGCTACACCTTC. The entire variable domain, with the rest obtained from reference TRBV7-9 and TRBJ1-2, is as follows: DTGVSQNPRHKITKRGQNVTFRCDPISEHNRLYWYRQTLGQGPEFLTYFQNEAQLEKSRLLSDRFSAERPKGSFSTLEIQRTEQGDSAMYLCASSPRQGIGVDGYTFGSGTRLTVV.

The V call is TRBV20-1, the J call TRBJ1-2; 8 nucleotides match TRBD1. The germline V gene has CDR1 DFQATT and CDR2 SNEGSKA (reference sequence). V lost 4 bases, J lost 2 bases, and 3 bases stayed unmatched. The CDR3 loop spans 13 amino acids. CDR3 region: CSATQGANYGYTF. In DNA form, the CDR3 reads TGCAGTGCTACCCAGGGGGCCAACTATGGCTACACCTTC.

This clonotype was observed at least ten times. The chain carries TRBV12-3 or TRBV12-4 and TRBJ1-5, with D possibly TRBD1 on 6 matching bases. Trimming took off 7 bases at V and 6 bases at J, with 16 bases between the two ends. The CDR3 is 14 residues long. CDR3 DNA sequence: TGTGCCAGCACCTCCAGGGGATCGGGTCAGCCCCAGCATTTT. Protein sequence: CASTSRGSGQPQHF.

The chain couples TRBV9 to TRBJ2-5; 14 nucleotides agree with TRBD2. CDR1 SGDLS and CDR2 YYNGEE come from the germline V gene. CDR3 length: 18 amino acids. Trimming cost V 4 bases and J 5 bases; bases outside gene matches: 13. The CDR3 sequence is CASSPRTSGRRVPETQYF. The CDR3 coding sequence is TGTGCCAGCAGCCCCCGGACTAGCGGGAGGAGAGTGCCGGAGACCCAGTACTTC.

This clonotype showed up just once. The chain links TRBV19 to TRBJ2-5; D not resolved. CDR1 and CDR2 from the germline V gene are LNHDA and SQIVND (reference sequence). V lost 3 bases and J 5 bases, leaving 10 bases between the germline ends. The length of the CDR3 is 13 residues. The CDR3: CASSIRHPETQYF. In DNA form, the CDR3 reads TGTGCCAGTAGTATCAGGCACCCGGAGACCCAGTACTTC.

The chain is built from TRBV2 and TRBJ2-5; 8 bases align to TRBD2. The junction had 5 bases not matched to a gene; V was cut back by 6 bases and J by 2 bases. Germline V gives CDR1 SNHLY, CDR2 FYNNEI. This CDR3 contains 14 residues. In DNA form, the CDR3 reads TGTGCCAGCAGCAATAGACTAGCGCAAGAGACCCAGTACTTC. Protein sequence: CASSNRLAQETQYF.

The chain recombines TRBV5-1 with TRBJ1-3, with D unresolved. This CDR3 is built from 15 residues. The germline V gene has CDR1 SGHRS and CDR2 YFSETQ. Trimming removed 3 bases at V and 0 bases at J, with 10 bases between. The chain's CDR3 is CASSSPSHSGNTIYF. The CDR3 bases are TGCGCCAGCAGCTCGCCCTCTCACTCTGGAAACACCATATATTTT.

The gene calls are TRBV28 and TRBJ1-1, with D possibly TRBD1 on 6 matching bases. Trimming pared 3 bases from V and 3 bases from J, leaving 14 bases between. In germline, CDR1 is MDHEN, CDR2 SYDVKM. The CDR3 extends over 15 amino acids. CDR3 sequence reads: CASSLSGGAYTEAFF. CDR3 nucleotides: TGTGCCAGCAGTTTGTCCGGGGGCGCGTACACTGAAGCTTTCTTT.

This clonotype was seen repeatedly, ten times or more. V is TRBV5-1 and J is TRBJ2-3; 8 nucleotides match TRBD1. This CDR3 region has 16 residues. The V and J ends lost 1 base and 5 bases, in that order; junction bases with no gene match: 9. Germline loops: CDR1 SGHRS, CDR2 YFSETQ. The CDR3 reads CASSLSQGGRGDTQYF. The CDR3 DNA is TGCGCCAGCAGCTTGTCACAGGGGGGCCGGGGAGATACGCAGTATTTT.

The J gene is TRBJ1-3, the V gene TRBV2; D gene uncertain. Germline V gives CDR1 SNHLY, CDR2 FYNNEI. This CDR3 is built from 12 residues. Deletions cut 5 bases from V and 8 bases from J, with 10 bases between. The chain's CDR3 is CASSRLRDTIYF. As DNA, the CDR3 is TGTGCCAGCAGTAGGTTGAGGGACACCATATATTTT.

V usage is TRBV7-8 and J usage is TRBJ2-1; 7 bases align to TRBD1. Germline V gives CDR1 SGHVS, CDR2 FQNEAQ. Trimming at V came to 2 bases and at J to 7 bases, leaving 11 bases not matched to a gene. This CDR3 is 16 amino acids long. The CDR3 sequence is CASSLNRQGWGNEQFF. DNA of the CDR3: TGTGCCAGCAGCTTAAACAGACAGGGATGGGGGAATGAGCAGTTCTTC. The full variable domain, in which reference TRBV7-8 and TRBJ2-1 provide the parts outside the CDR3, is GAGVSQSPRYKVAKRGQDVALRCDPISGHVSLFWYQQALGQGPEFLTYFQNEAQLDKSGLPSDRFFAERPEGSVSTLKIQRTQQEDSAVYLCASSLNRQGWGNEQFFGPGTRLTVL.

The chain employs TRBV5-6 and TRBJ2-2; tentatively, D is TRBD1 (6 bases). Trimming removed 6 bases at V and 7 bases at J, with 19 bases between. The CDR3 loop spans 15 amino acids. Germline V CDR1 and CDR2: SGHDT, YYEEEE. The chain's CDR3 is CASTNWGLVNGELFF. The CDR3 coding sequence is TGTGCCAGCACCAACTGGGGGCTAGTGAACGGGGAGCTGTTTTTT.